The text below deals with one T cell receptor (beta chain). Its target is unknown. This sample was included in a study of cytomegalovirus exposure and HLA in healthy donors. Study results and limitations: Later work found most CMV-associated TCR beta chains apparently HLA-restricted. Based on reports, TCR beta sequences accurately predicted HLA-A and HLA-B alleles for most subjects.

With 60 Vbeta and 13 Jbeta primers, the PCR was carried out. In the original workflow: Roughly 10 million shared chains were among some 80 million unique TCR beta chains counted in a later analysis. Data came from immunoSEQ multiplex PCR; TCRdb stores just in-frame clones and leaves some out. V, J and clone size are those of that table, while D and trimming were read from the DNA. The sample has 55,000 to 75,000 clones, and its top ten clones hold less than 4.5%. V gave up 10 bases and J gave up 5 bases, with 14 bases separating them. The CDR3 totals 12 residues. Per the germline V gene, CDR1 is LNHDA and CDR2 is SQIVND (reference sequence).

The source of this sequence is a male donor in good health and CMV-seronegative. V and J are TRBV19 and TRBJ1-1; a possible D gene is TRBD1 (5 bases). The sample was PBMCs. The CDR3 here is CATWRDGTEAFF. DNA for the CDR3: TGTGCCACCTGGAGGGACGGAACTGAAGCTTTCTTT.